This T cell receptor (beta chain) originates from a study of regulatory T cells in long-lasting Graves disease. Time point denoted: persistent/refractory GD, antithyroid drugs over 5 years with positive TRAb. PBMCs provided the RNA from which the TCR library was made. Arm-PCR of CDR3 regions and iRepertoire HTBI primers were used to build TCR beta libraries. TCRdb analysed the multiplex PCR reads with MiXCR anew, one entry per CDR3 protein. The repertoire holds 350,000 to 500,000 distinct CDR3 sequences, with over 20% as singletons. The length of the CDR3 is 13 residues. In germline, CDR1 is MNHEY, CDR2 SVGEGT. V was shortened by 3 bases and J by 8 bases, with 13 bases between the two germline ends.

Specimen: peripheral blood mononuclear cells (PBMCs), collected when the disease was refractory, from a patient treated with antithyroid drugs. The chain combines TRBV6-2 or TRBV6-3 with TRBJ1-2; no clear D. This clonotype was obtained from a female donor with Graves disease. CDR3 nucleotide sequence: TGTGCCAGCAGTTATACGTCGGAGGTCGGCTACACCTTC. It specifies CASSYTSEVGYTF.